A selection of T cell receptor beta chains follows, all from one sample in a study of CD8 T cells in ankylosing spondylitis. In TCRdb, the 5' RACE reads were re-called with MiXCR into one record per CDR3 protein. The sample holds around 210,000 distinct CDR3 sequences, 8% to 10% seen once. The sequencing sample was made of blood, either unsorted or a sorted T cell fraction (not recorded which). All receptors derive from a female donor with ankylosing spondylitis or in good health (not recorded which). Each CDR3 is given with its conserved first and last residue. A D gene is named only where the DNA matches it firmly. Expanded clones are given a class, and other clones once, few, many or no size at all.

D gene	V gene	J gene	clone size	CDR3 protein	CDR3 DNA
TRBD2	TRBV11-1	TRBJ2-7	-	CASSRGEGEQYF	TGTGCCAGCAGCCGGGGGGAGGGCGAGCAGTACTTC
-	TRBV6-2/TRBV6-3	TRBJ1-1	many	CASSYADMNTEAFF	TGTGCCAGCAGTTACGCCGACATGAACACTGAAGCTTTCTTT
-	TRBV7-3	TRBJ2-1	many	CASSSPDYYEQFF	TGTGCCAGCAGCTCCCCAGACTACTATGAGCAGTTCTTC
-	TRBV6-2/TRBV6-3	TRBJ2-7	many	CASSLTGTSYEQYF	TGTGCCAGCAGCCTAACCGGCACTTCCTACGAGCAGTACTTC
TRBD1	TRBV7-9	TRBJ2-7	few	CASSDTQGFSITYEQYF	TGTGCCAGCAGCGACACACAGGGGTTCTCAATCACCTACGAGCAGTACTTC
TRBD2	TRBV7-6	TRBJ2-2	-	CASSLSGGRTGELFF	TGTGCCAGCAGCTTATCGGGGGGGCGCACCGGGGAGCTGTTTTTT
-	TRBV2	TRBJ2-1	many	CASRSGTLTYNEQFF	TGTGCCAGCAGATCCGGGACACTCACCTACAATGAGCAGTTCTTC
-	TRBV24-1	TRBJ2-7	-	CATSDSQGYEQYF	TGTGCCACCAGTGATTCCCAGGGCTACGAGCAGTACTTC
-	TRBV20-1	TRBJ1-1	many	CSARDLGAPMNTEAFF	TGCAGTGCTAGAGATTTGGGGGCCCCTATGAACACTGAAGCTTTCTTT
-	TRBV5-4	TRBJ1-4	many	CASSFRGEEKLFF	TGTGCCAGCAGCTTCCGGGGGGAGGAAAAACTGTTTTTT
-	TRBV5-8	TRBJ1-3	few	CASSLRSSGNTIYF	TGTGCCAGCAGCTTGCGCAGCTCTGGAAACACCATATATTTT
-	TRBV7-2	TRBJ2-7	many	CASSFLISSYEQYF	TGTGCCAGCAGCTTCCTTATAAGCTCCTACGAGCAGTACTTC
-	TRBV10-3	TRBJ1-6	many	CAAAGVNSPLHF	TGTGCCGCAGCGGGGGTAAATTCACCCCTCCACTTT
-	TRBV12-3/TRBV12-4	TRBJ2-1	many	CASSLGPLEQFF	TGTGCCAGCAGTCTAGGGCCACTGGAGCAGTTCTTC
-	TRBV12-3/TRBV12-4	TRBJ1-2	few	CASSLWGYGYTF	TGTGCCAGCAGTTTATGGGGGTATGGCTACACCTTC
-	TRBV9	TRBJ2-7	many	CASSVAWGASYEQYF	TGTGCCAGCAGCGTAGCTTGGGGGGCAAGCTACGAGCAGTACTTC
TRBD1	TRBV2	TRBJ2-7	-	CASGAWDSSPYEQYF	TGTGCCAGCGGGGCCTGGGACAGTAGCCCTTACGAGCAGTACTTC
TRBD2	TRBV6-5	TRBJ2-1	many	CASSYPTGTSGNNEQFF	TGTGCCAGCAGTTACCCCACCGGGACTAGCGGAAACAATGAGCAGTTCTTC
TRBD2	TRBV7-9	TRBJ2-1	-	CASSLVSSGVNNEQFF	TGTGCCAGCAGCTTAGTTTCTAGCGGAGTAAACAATGAGCAGTTCTTC
TRBD1	TRBV29-1	TRBJ2-5	many	CSVVTGGFRLETQYF	TGCAGCGTTGTGACAGGGGGTTTTAGGCTGGAGACCCAGTACTTC
-	TRBV20-1	TRBJ2-5	many	CMGSKQETQYF	TGCATGGGGAGTAAGCAAGAGACCCAGTACTTC
-	TRBV14	TRBJ1-1	many	CASSQEENTEAFF	TGTGCCAGCAGCCAAGAGGAGAACACTGAAGCTTTCTTT
-	TRBV20-1	TRBJ2-7	many	CSVTDSYEQYF	TGCAGTGTGACAGATTCCTACGAGCAGTACTTC
-	TRBV24-1	TRBJ2-5	many	CATSDGGRETQYF	TGTGCCACCAGTGATGGGGGGAGGGAGACCCAGTACTTC
TRBD2	TRBV6-2/TRBV6-3	TRBJ2-2	many	CASSSQRGNTGELFF	TGTGCCAGCAGTTCGCAGCGGGGAAACACCGGGGAGCTGTTTTTT
TRBD1	TRBV7-9	TRBJ2-7	few	CASSATGDYEQYF	TGTGCCAGCAGCGCCACAGGGGACTACGAGCAGTACTTC
-	TRBV27	TRBJ1-2	few	CASKESGAYGYTF	TGTGCCAGCAAAGAAAGTGGCGCCTATGGCTACACCTTC
-	TRBV7-2	TRBJ2-7	many	CASSLIGTPAYEQYF	TGTGCCAGCAGCTTAATCGGGACACCAGCCTACGAGCAGTACTTC
-	TRBV28	TRBJ1-1	many	CASRLGATEAFF	TGTGCCAGCAGGTTAGGGGCAACTGAAGCTTTCTTT
-	TRBV12-3/TRBV12-4	TRBJ2-4	many	CASSLGGGKNIQYF	TGTGCCAGCAGTTTGGGGGGAGGCAAAAACATTCAGTACTTC
-	TRBV7-2	TRBJ2-1	-	CASSSLGEQFF	TGTGCCAGCAGCTCCCTAGGGGAGCAGTTCTTC
TRBD2	TRBV20-1	TRBJ2-3	many	CSAHRGDFTDTQYF	TGCAGTGCTCATCGGGGGGATTTCACAGATACGCAGTATTTT
TRBD1	TRBV20-1	TRBJ2-7	many	CSAPDRAYEQYF	TGCAGTGCTCCTGACAGGGCCTACGAGCAGTACTTC
-	TRBV9	TRBJ2-1	-	CASSVSTAGEQFF	TGTGCCAGCAGCGTATCCACTGCGGGTGAGCAGTTCTTC
-	TRBV12-3/TRBV12-4	TRBJ2-5	many	CASSFPGETQYF	TGTGCCAGCAGTTTCCCTGGAGAGACCCAGTACTTC
TRBD2	TRBV20-1	TRBJ2-3	many	CSASGRRTDTQYF	TGCAGTGCTAGCGGGAGGCGCACAGATACGCAGTATTTT
TRBD2	TRBV15	TRBJ2-1	many	CATSRDGARRGDEQFF	TGTGCCACCAGCAGAGATGGGGCGAGACGGGGGGATGAGCAGTTCTTC
TRBD2	TRBV20-1	TRBJ2-1	few	CSAQGTSGGGIEQFF	TGCAGTGCCCAAGGGACTAGCGGAGGAGGTATTGAGCAGTTCTTC
TRBD1	TRBV19	TRBJ1-3	-	CASSTPDRISGNTIYF	TGTGCCAGTAGTACCCCGGACAGGATCTCTGGAAACACCATATATTTT
-	TRBV2	TRBJ2-6	many	CASSLQGTGGANVLTF	TGTGCCAGCAGTCTCCAGGGAACGGGCGGGGCCAACGTCCTGACTTTC
-	TRBV4-3	TRBJ2-3	many	CASSQENGNTDTQYF	TGCGCCAGCAGCCAAGAAAATGGAAATACAGATACGCAGTATTTT
-	TRBV6-5	TRBJ2-7	many	CASSGGGSSYEQYF	TGTGCCAGCAGTGGGGGAGGTAGCTCCTACGAGCAGTACTTC
-	TRBV7-2	TRBJ2-5	-	CASSWRGRGETQYF	TGTGCCAGCAGCTGGAGGGGGCGGGGAGAGACCCAGTACTTC
-	TRBV7-8	TRBJ1-2	many	CASSERSDRNYGYTF	TGTGCCAGCAGCGAACGCTCGGACAGAAACTATGGCTACACCTTC
-	TRBV7-9	TRBJ1-1	few	CASSFAGKDTEAFF	TGTGCCAGCAGCTTCGCTGGTAAGGACACTGAAGCTTTCTTT
-	TRBV20-1	TRBJ2-1	many	CSAHKTDPRYNEQFF	TGCAGTGCTCACAAGACAGATCCGAGGTACAATGAGCAGTTCTTC
TRBD1	TRBV15	TRBJ2-1	many	CATSGTGGREQFF	TGTGCCACCAGCGGGACAGGGGGGAGGGAGCAGTTCTTC
TRBD1	TRBV4-1	TRBJ1-4	many	CASSPWPGQGRTNEKLFF	TGCGCCAGCAGTCCGTGGCCGGGACAGGGGCGAACTAATGAAAAACTGTTTTTT
TRBD2	TRBV12-3/TRBV12-4	TRBJ2-7	many	CASSWTPGLVVSSYEQYF	TGTGCCAGCAGTTGGACACCGGGACTAGTGGTTAGCTCCTACGAGCAGTACTTC
-	TRBV7-2	TRBJ2-1	many	CASSLAFGSSYNEQFF	TGTGCCAGCAGCTTAGCGTTCGGGAGCTCCTACAATGAGCAGTTCTTC
-	TRBV7-1	TRBJ2-1	-	CATSDNEQFF	TGTGCCACCAGCGACAATGAGCAGTTCTTC
TRBD2	TRBV5-1	TRBJ2-7	many	CASSLTSGGTYEQYF	TGCGCCAGCAGCCTGACTAGCGGGGGGACCTACGAGCAGTACTTC
-	TRBV29-1	TRBJ2-1	many	CSVGGYNEQFF	TGCAGCGTTGGTGGGTACAATGAGCAGTTCTTC
-	TRBV5-5	TRBJ2-7	-	CTSSFRESYEQYF	TGTACCAGCAGCTTCAGGGAGTCCTACGAGCAGTACTTC
-	TRBV3-1	TRBJ2-4	many	CASSPDTDIQYF	TGTGCCAGCAGCCCTGACACGGACATTCAGTACTTC